This T cell receptor beta chain was captured by sequencing in a study of T-cell reconstitution after alpha-beta-depleted transplantation in children. Construction of the TCRbeta library involved unique molecular identifiers. Each CDR3 protein gets one entry after TCRdb re-called the PCR reads with MiXCR. The profile covers approximately 270,000 distinct CDR3 sequences, with almost 10% appearing a single time and 10% taken by the ten largest. This clonotype was picked up a small number of times. With V trimmed by 1 base and J by 4 bases, 3 bases remained unmatched. CDR1 is MNHNS, CDR2 SASEGT, per germline. The CDR3 is 15 amino acids.

The gene calls are TRBV6-1 and TRBJ2-1, with 8 bases matching TRBD2. The sequenced sample was PBMCs from the stem cell graft donor, obtained from the stem cell graft. The sequence derives from a human donor who donated a stem cell graft to a child with SCID. CDR3 in amino acids: CASSEVSGGYNEQFF. DNA for the CDR3: TGTGCCAGCAGTGAAGTGAGCGGGGGTTACAATGAGCAGTTCTTC.